The source of this TCR beta chain is a study of T cells expressing NK-cell markers. CDR1 and CDR2 from the germline V gene are SQVTM and ANQGSEA. The CDR3 consists of 14 residues. Libraries used 5'RACE template switching adding universal primer site and UMIs. TCRdb reworked the 5' RACE reads into one entry per CDR3 protein, no DNA. Here the sample table reports 440,000 or so distinct CDR3 sequences. The sample was blood T cells: a sorted CD56 or NKG2C T cell subset, CD4+ or CD8+ T cells, or bulk PBMC T cells (not recorded which). This TCR derives from a woman between 18 and 70 years old in good health. The chain links TRBV29-1 to TRBJ2-3; with no DNA, the TCRdb D assignment of TRBD1 cannot be verified. The CDR3: CSVVGGENTDTQYF.